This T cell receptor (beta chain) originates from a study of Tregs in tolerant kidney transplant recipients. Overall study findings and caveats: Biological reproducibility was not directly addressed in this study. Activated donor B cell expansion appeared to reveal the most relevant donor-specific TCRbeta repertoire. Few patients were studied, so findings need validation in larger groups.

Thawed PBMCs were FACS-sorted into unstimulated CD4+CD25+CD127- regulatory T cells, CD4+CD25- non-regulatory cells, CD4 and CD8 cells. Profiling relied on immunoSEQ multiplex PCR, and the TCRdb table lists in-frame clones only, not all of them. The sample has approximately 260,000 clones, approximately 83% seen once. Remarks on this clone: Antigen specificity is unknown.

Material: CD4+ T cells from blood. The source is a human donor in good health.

The CDR3 region is CASQSTGVSYEQYF. CDR3 nucleotides: TGTGCCAGCCAGTCGACGGGGGTCTCCTACGAGCAGTACTTC. The rearrangement uses TRBV2 and TRBJ2-7, with D perhaps matching TRBD2 (6 bases). Germline lookup yields CDR1 SNHLY and CDR2 FYNNEI. The CDR3 is 14 amino acids. V was trimmed by 8 bases and J by 0 bases, leaving 14 bases between them.